Reported below is one TCR beta chain. Its antigen is unidentified. This specimen belongs to a study of T cell responses to AZD1222 COVID-19 vaccine. Study summary: Second doses that came at about 4 or about 12 weeks were put together.

CDR3 length: 13 amino acids. Germline V lookup: CDR1 SEHNR, CDR2 FQNEAQ (reference sequence). Trimming stripped 9 bases from V and 7 bases from J, with 18 bases between. Libraries were prepared by immunoSEQ multiplex PCR; TCRdb keeps only in-frame clonotypes and omits some of them. The sample gives around 130,000 clones, 80% to 90% of which show up once; 9.4% is in the top ten. Whole-study results and caveats: Breadth and depth of Spike-specific TCRs rose after two AZD1222 doses. White British ancestry dominated among donors, who included more females, and clonal diversity was possibly underestimated.

The receptor was isolated from an adult in good health. V is TRBV7-9 and J is TRBJ1-1; tentatively, D is TRBD1 (5 bases). The sample in question was peripheral blood, obtained on day 0 of AZD1222 vaccination. CDR3 loop: CASATGGTREAFF. CDR3 nucleotides: TGTGCCAGTGCGACGGGGGGGACCCGTGAAGCTTTCTTT.